The rows below give T cell receptor beta chains drawn from one sample of a study of Ad26.COV2.S vaccination and SARS-CoV-2 variants. Here immunoSEQ multiplex PCR was the method, and the copy in TCRdb shows in-frame clones only, minus some. The table includes just over 350,000 clones, approximately 85% detected once. This sample comprised peripheral blood, obtained in a trial of Ad26.COV2.S vaccine versus placebo. These receptors were collected from a person between 18 and 65 years old who received the Ad26.COV2.S COVID-19 vaccine or a placebo. The CDR3 runs from the conserved cysteine through the conserved F or W. Each record gives: clone size, V gene, CDR3 length, J gene, D gene, CDR3 protein, CDR3 DNA. A D gene is named only where the DNA matches it firmly. Rows give clone size only sometimes, using once, few, many, or a class for an expanded clone.

.	TRBV5-8	13	TRBJ1-5	.	CASSLRISQPQHF	TGTGCCAGCAGCTTAAGGATTTCTCAGCCCCAGCATTTT
once	TRBV6-6	14	TRBJ2-7	.	CASSYSRQNYEQYF	TGTGCCAGCAGTTACTCCAGACAAAACTACGAGCAGTACTTC
once	TRBV14	14	TRBJ2-3	.	CASSQSRVTDTQYF	TGTGCCAGCAGCCAAAGCAGGGTAACAGATACGCAGTATTTT
.	TRBV6-5	14	TRBJ2-3	TRBD2	CASTVAGGSPTQYF	TGTGCCAGCACCGTAGCGGGAGGGTCCCCTACGCAGTATTTT
.	TRBV9	15	TRBJ2-5	TRBD2	CASSPDQRGMETQYF	TGTGCCAGCAGTCCCGATCAGCGGGGGATGGAGACCCAGTACTTC
.	TRBV27	13	TRBJ1-5	.	CASSSDHGQPQHF	TGTGCCAGCAGCTCTGACCACGGGCAGCCCCAGCATTTT
.	TRBV4-1	14	TRBJ1-5	.	CASSQGQFNQPQHF	TGCGCCAGCAGCCAAGGACAGTTCAATCAGCCCCAGCATTTT
once	TRBV18	15	TRBJ2-7	.	CASSPPSGLGREQYF	TGTGCCAGCTCACCACCGTCTGGGTTGGGACGCGAGCAGTACTTC
once	TRBV19	14	TRBJ2-7	.	CASSQTYSSYEQYF	TGTGCCAGTAGTCAAACTTATAGCTCCTACGAGCAGTACTTC
few	TRBV5-1	14	TRBJ2-5	.	CASSLGALQETQYF	TGCGCCAGCAGCTTGGGGGCCTTACAAGAGACCCAGTACTTC
.	TRBV5-1	13	TRBJ2-3	.	CASSFDGTDTQYF	TGCGCCAGCAGCTTCGACGGCACAGATACGCAGTATTTT
.	TRBV5-1	14	TRBJ1-6	.	CASSLEGTRSPLHF	TGCGCCAGCAGCTTAGAGGGTACGAGATCACCCCTCCACTTT
.	TRBV7-9	13	TRBJ1-4	.	CASSSGTNEKLFF	TGTGCCAGCAGCTCAGGCACTAATGAAAAACTGTTTTTT
.	TRBV10-1	18	TRBJ2-2	TRBD2	CASSLTPGAGDPTGELFF	TGCGCCAGCAGCCTGACACCCGGAGCGGGAGACCCCACCGGGGAGCTGTTTTTT
once	TRBV24-1	16	TRBJ2-1	TRBD2	CATSDLRSSGYNEQFF	TGTGCCACCAGTGATTTGCGGTCTAGCGGATACAATGAGCAGTTCTTC
once	TRBV2	13	TRBJ2-3	TRBD2	CASTAGGWDTQYF	TGTGCCAGCACAGCGGGGGGCTGGGATACGCAGTATTTT
.	TRBV18	17	TRBJ2-1	TRBD1	CASSPYTGTVSPNEQFF	TGTGCCAGCTCACCATACACAGGGACAGTCTCACCCAATGAGCAGTTCTTC
.	TRBV7-9	14	TRBJ1-2	.	CASSLGEGSYGYTF	TGTGCCAGCAGCTTGGGGGAGGGGAGCTATGGCTACACCTTC
.	TRBV5-1	14	TRBJ2-7	TRBD1	CASRRGTGAYEQYF	TGCGCCAGCAGGAGAGGGACAGGGGCGTACGAGCAGTACTTC
.	TRBV4-3	16	TRBJ1-6	.	CASSYTPQGYNSPLHF	TGCGCCAGCAGCTATACCCCCCAGGGGTATAATTCACCCCTCCACTTT
.	TRBV9	13	TRBJ2-7	.	CASSDGTRYEQYF	TGTGCCAGCAGCGACGGGACCCGATACGAGCAGTACTTC
.	TRBV5-8	16	TRBJ2-1	.	CASSLLSPGQLDEQFF	TGTGCCAGCAGCTTGCTCTCACCGGGACAACTAGATGAGCAGTTCTTC
once	TRBV18	13	TRBJ2-4	.	CASSPSMGDIQYF	TGTGCCAGCTCACCATCGATGGGAGACATTCAGTACTTC
.	TRBV15	14	TRBJ2-7	TRBD1	CATSMWTGTYEQYF	TGTGCCACCAGCATGTGGACAGGGACCTACGAGCAGTACTTC
once	TRBV10-3	12	TRBJ2-5	.	CAISEAIETQYF	TGTGCCATCAGTGAGGCTATTGAGACCCAGTACTTC
.	TRBV6-2/TRBV6-3	16	TRBJ2-1	.	CASSYDRRPSYNEQFF	TGTGCCAGCAGTTATGATCGACGGCCCTCCTACAATGAGCAGTTCTTC
once	TRBV27	14	TRBJ2-5	.	CASSLGGRQETQYF	TGTGCCAGCAGTTTGGGCGGACGACAAGAGACCCAGTACTTC
.	TRBV29-1	13	TRBJ2-5	.	CSVVRTVQETQYF	TGCAGCGTTGTTAGGACAGTCCAAGAGACCCAGTACTTC
.	TRBV7-9	14	TRBJ1-2	.	CASSLEVEVHGYTF	TGTGCCAGCAGCTTAGAAGTAGAGGTTCACGGCTACACCTTC
.	TRBV6-1	15	TRBJ2-7	TRBD1	CASSEAGTGNYEQYF	TGTGCCAGCAGTGAAGCGGGGACAGGGAACTACGAGCAGTACTTC
few	TRBV2	13	TRBJ2-7	.	CASSDPPSYEQYF	TGTGCCAGCAGTGACCCCCCTAGCTACGAGCAGTACTTC
many	TRBV19	15	TRBJ2-7	TRBD2	CASNLGLAPTYEQYF	TGTGCCAGTAACCTCGGACTAGCGCCGACCTACGAGCAGTACTTC
few	TRBV3-1/TRBV3-2	19	TRBJ2-3	TRBD2	CASSPPRPGLAFRTDTQYF	TGTGCCAGCAGCCCACCTCGCCCGGGACTAGCGTTCCGCACAGATACGCAGTATTTT
.	TRBV29-1	12	TRBJ2-2	.	CSVLGRTGELFF	TGCAGCGTTTTGGGGAGGACCGGGGAGCTGTTTTTT
once	TRBV7-2	14	TRBJ1-2	.	CASSPGIANYGYTF	TGTGCCAGCAGCCCCGGGATAGCTAACTATGGCTACACCTTC
.	TRBV28	16	TRBJ1-3	.	CASSSYVHNLRNTIYF	TGTGCCAGCAGTTCATACGTCCACAACCTCCGGAACACCATATATTTT
.	TRBV9	14	TRBJ2-2	TRBD2	CASDAGVNTGELFF	TGTGCCAGCGACGCGGGAGTCAACACCGGGGAGCTGTTTTTT
.	TRBV3-1/TRBV3-2	14	TRBJ2-1	.	CASSIRSSYNEQFF	TGTGCCAGCTCTATAAGGTCCTCCTACAATGAGCAGTTCTTC
.	TRBV5-1	16	TRBJ1-4	TRBD1	CASSLEGNRGHEKLFF	TGCGCCAGCAGCTTGGAAGGTAACAGGGGGCATGAAAAACTGTTTTTT
.	TRBV9	15	TRBJ2-3	TRBD2	CASSSHSGRADTQYF	TGTGCCAGCAGCTCCCATAGCGGGAGGGCCGATACGCAGTATTTT
.	TRBV28	13	TRBJ1-3	.	CASSLTAGNTIYF	TGTGCCAGCAGTTTAACAGCTGGAAACACCATATATTTT
.	TRBV9	16	TRBJ2-1	.	CASSGTWGSSYNEQFF	TGTGCCAGCAGCGGCACCTGGGGTTCCTCCTACAATGAGCAGTTCTTC
.	TRBV6-2/TRBV6-3	17	TRBJ2-4	.	CASSHGQDVGAKNIQYF	TGTGCCAGCAGCCACGGCCAGGATGTGGGAGCCAAAAACATTCAGTACTTC
.	TRBV12-3/TRBV12-4	13	TRBJ2-7	TRBD1	CASSPQGAGEQYF	TGTGCCAGCAGTCCACAGGGGGCGGGCGAGCAGTACTTC
.	TRBV12-3/TRBV12-4	13	TRBJ2-5	TRBD2	CASSPGGQETQYF	TGTGCCAGCTCCCCGGGGGGGCAAGAGACCCAGTACTTC
.	TRBV25-1	13	TRBJ1-1	TRBD1	CASSGQGNTEAFF	TGTGCCAGCAGTGGACAGGGGAACACTGAAGCTTTCTTT
.	TRBV18	15	TRBJ1-1	.	CASSPPVSGNTEAFF	TGTGCCAGCTCACCACCGGTGTCCGGAAACACTGAAGCTTTCTTT
.	TRBV5-4	16	TRBJ2-1	.	CASSFFTQTFWNEQFF	TGTGCCAGCAGCTTTTTTACCCAGACCTTTTGGAATGAGCAGTTCTTC